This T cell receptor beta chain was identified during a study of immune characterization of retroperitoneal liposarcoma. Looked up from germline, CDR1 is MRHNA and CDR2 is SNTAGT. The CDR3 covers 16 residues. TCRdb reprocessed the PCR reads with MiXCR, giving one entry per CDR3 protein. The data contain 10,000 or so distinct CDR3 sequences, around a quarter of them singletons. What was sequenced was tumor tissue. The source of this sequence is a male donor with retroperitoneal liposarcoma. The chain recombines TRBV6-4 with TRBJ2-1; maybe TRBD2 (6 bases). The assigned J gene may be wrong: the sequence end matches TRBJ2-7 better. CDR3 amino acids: CASSDSSGTGHNEQYF. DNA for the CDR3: TGTGCCAGCAGTGACTCATCCGGGACTGGCCACAATGAGCAGTACTTC.